One sample yielded the 18 T cell receptor beta chains listed below, sequenced in a study of cytomegalovirus exposure and HLA in healthy donors. PCR amplification relied on 60 Vbeta primers (plus 13 Jbeta primers). Produced via immunoSEQ multiplex PCR; TCRdb's table is partial and in-frame only. The sample lists roughly 100,000 clones, 70% to 80% occurring once. The sample taken for sequencing was PBMCs. The source of these receptors is a man between 45 and 60 years old in good health and CMV-seropositive.

This sequence joins TRBV5-6 and TRBJ2-1, with 7 bases that match TRBD2. J gave up 5 bases and V 5 bases, and 10 bases lay outside the gene matches. CDR3 length: 15 amino acids. Germline loops: CDR1 SGHDT, CDR2 YYEEEE. CDR3 in DNA: TGTGCCAGCAGTCCTATAGGCGGGAGAAACAATGAGCAGTTCTTC. Protein: CASSPIGGRNNEQFF.

This clone was seen a single time. DNA for the CDR3: TGTGCCAGCAGCTTAGAACGCGGGGGGGCAGGAACGCAGTATTTT. Translation gives CASSLERGGAGTQYF. The rearrangement joins TRBV7-2 to TRBJ2-3; the match to TRBD2 covers 9 bases. Germline lookup yields CDR1 SGHTA and CDR2 FQGNSA. Unmatched junction bases numbered 8, after V lost 1 base and J lost 9 bases. The CDR3 is 15 residues long.

The chain is built from TRBV6-6 and TRBJ1-2, with D possibly being TRBD1 (5 bases). The V and J ends lost 0 bases and 6 bases respectively, with 8 bases between them. This CDR3 region has 13 residues. Looked up from germline, CDR1 is MNHNY and CDR2 is SVGAGI (reference sequence). CDR3 bases: TGTGCCAGCAGTTACTCGCAGGGCGATGGCTACACCTTC. It yields the protein CASSYSQGDGYTF.

Here the CDR3 DNA reads TGTGCCAGCAGCCTCTTTAGCGGGGGCGAGACAGATACGCAGTATTTT. Translated, it gives CASSLFSGGETDTQYF. The rearrangement joins TRBV7-2 to TRBJ2-3; TRBD2 matches at 9 bases. CDR1 and CDR2 (germline): SGHTA, FQGNSA. V dropped 5 bases and J dropped 3; count of bases not matched to a gene: 9. The CDR3 extends over 16 amino acids.

The V gene is TRBV11-3, the J gene TRBJ2-1; TRBD2 agrees at 9 bases. Germline CDR1 is SGHNT and CDR2 is YENEEA. With 1 base clipped from V and 0 bases from J, the junction kept 1 base outside the gene matches. CDR3 length: 16 residues. The CDR3 bases are TGTGCCAGCAGCTTAGGCGGGGGGGGCTCCTACAATGAGCAGTTCTTC. This codes for CASSLGGGGSYNEQFF.

The chain employs TRBV2 and TRBJ1-1; unclear D gene. The V end was cut by 6 bases, the J end by 4 bases, with 18 bases between. The CDR3 is 15 residues long. Germline V gene data show CDR1 as SNHLY and CDR2 as FYNNEI. CDR3 bases: TGTGCCAGCAGCAGCAGCGGGAGCCCAGCCACTGAAGCTTTCTTT. Translation: CASSSSGSPATEAFF.

The J gene is TRBJ1-2, the V gene TRBV29-1; no reliable D call. Germline V gene lookup returns CDR1 SQVTM and CDR2 ANQGSEA. Trimming took off 4 bases at V and 3 bases at J, with 12 bases between the two ends. The CDR3 totals 13 residues. The CDR3 region has the DNA TGCAGCGTTGCGGAGCAGCCGGACTATGGCTACACCTTC. Translated, it gives CSVAEQPDYGYTF.

V gene TRBV7-6 combines with J gene TRBJ1-2, with 7 bases that match TRBD1. The V gene end was trimmed by 5 bases and the J gene end by 4 bases; junction bases not matched to a gene: 4. Germline-derived CDR1 and CDR2 are SGHVS and FNYEAQ. The CDR3 consists of 13 residues. CDR3 sequence: CASSAGTVYGYTF. The CDR3 DNA reads as TGTGCCAGCAGCGCGGGGACAGTCTATGGCTACACCTTC.

The V gene is TRBV7-2, the J gene TRBJ2-6, with D possibly matching TRBD2 (7 bases). Germline V gene sequence: CDR1 SGHTA, CDR2 FQGNSA. The CDR3 is 16 residues long. V lost 5 bases and J 0 bases, leaving 11 bases between the germline ends. CDR3 coding DNA: TGTGCCAGCAGCCCCGGGGGGCGCTCTGGGGCCAACGTCCTGACTTTC. Translation gives CASSPGGRSGANVLTF.

Comment on this clone: Other DNA variants within this sample encode the same CDR3. This chain joins TRBV7-2 and TRBJ2-5; tentatively, D is TRBD2 (6 bases). V was trimmed by 0 bases and J by 2 bases, leaving 7 bases between them. CDR1 and CDR2 from the germline V gene are SGHTA and FQGNSA. This CDR3 is built from 14 residues. The CDR3 DNA reads as TGTGCCAGCAGCTTAGCGGGAGGTCAAGAGACCCAGTACTTC. This codes for CASSLAGGQETQYF.

Remarks on this clone: This specimen includes other DNA sequences encoding the same CDR3. For the CDR3, the DNA is TGCAGTGCTATTTGGCAGAATACGCAGTATTTT. It codes for CSAIWQNTQYF. The chain couples TRBV20-1 to TRBJ2-3, with unresolved D. The germline V gene has CDR1 DFQATT and CDR2 SNEGSKA (reference sequence). The V gene lost 4 bases and the J gene lost 7 bases, with 9 bases spanning the gap. The CDR3 is 11 residues long.

The genes are TRBV19 and TRBJ2-3, with a tentative D call TRBD2 (6 bases). This CDR3 is 15 amino acids long. V was pared by 1 base and J by 2 bases, with 10 bases between. Germline CDR1 reads LNHDA; CDR2 reads SQIVND (reference sequence). Here the CDR3 DNA reads TGTGCCAGTAGTATAGGGCAGGACTACACAGATACGCAGTATTTT. It translates to CASSIGQDYTDTQYF.

This clone was detected only once. CDR3 sequence (DNA): TGTGCCAGCAGCCAAAGCGGGCAGGGCACGCGCTACACCTTC. As protein: CASSQSGQGTRYTF. The V and J genes are TRBV9 and TRBJ1-2, with D tentatively TRBD1 (5 bases). CDR3 length: 14 amino acids. V lost 4 bases, J lost 9 bases, and 19 bases lay in between. Germline loops: CDR1 SGDLS, CDR2 YYNGEE.

The CDR3 sequence: CASSGSGYGYTF. The CDR3, as DNA: TGTGCTAGCTCAGGCAGTGGGTATGGCTACACCTTC. This chain links TRBV12-5 with TRBJ1-2; no definite D call. CDR3 size: 12 residues. Trimming took off 9 bases at V and 5 bases at J, with 13 bases between the two ends. CDR1 and CDR2 (germline): LGHNT, FRNRAP.

The V and J genes are TRBV7-8 and TRBJ2-1, with TRBD1 matching over 9 bases. V trimming: 0 bases; J trimming: 10 bases; junction bases outside the gene matches: 19. The CDR3 is made up of 19 amino acids. Germline V gene lookup returns CDR1 SGHVS and CDR2 FQNEAQ. The CDR3 bases are TGTGCCAGCAGCTTAGCTATCAGGACAGGGGCGCGGGTCAATAACGAGCAGTTCTTC. Translation gives CASSLAIRTGARVNNEQFF.

This sequence joins TRBV15 and TRBJ2-5, with 9 bases matching TRBD1. The J call may be incorrect, as the DNA end agrees better with TRBJ2-7. The CDR3 spans 14 residues. Germline V CDR1 and CDR2: LNHNV, YYDKDF (reference sequence). The CDR3 spells CATSRDRVSYEQYF. CDR3 bases: TGTGCCACCAGTCGGGACAGGGTCTCCTACGAGCAGTACTTC.

This chain uses TRBV11-2 with TRBJ1-2, with D unresolved. Per germline, CDR1 SGHAT and CDR2 FQNNGV. Trimming left V 5 bases short and J 10 bases short, with 26 bases between. The CDR3 length is 16 residues. CDR3 DNA sequence: TGTGCCAGCAGCGCTACCTCTGGGCTGGCCTCTATTGTCTACACCTTC. It encodes CASSATSGLASIVYTF.

This clone occurred once. This chain links TRBV6-1 with TRBJ2-5; 8 bases are a match to TRBD1. The CDR3 loop spans 13 amino acids. The germline gives CDR1 MNHNS, CDR2 SASEGT. Germline trimming cut 6 bases from V and 2 bases from J; bases unmatched to any gene: 2. As DNA, the CDR3 is TGTGCCAGCAGGAGGGACAGGCAAGAGACCCAGTACTTC. Residues: CASRRDRQETQYF.